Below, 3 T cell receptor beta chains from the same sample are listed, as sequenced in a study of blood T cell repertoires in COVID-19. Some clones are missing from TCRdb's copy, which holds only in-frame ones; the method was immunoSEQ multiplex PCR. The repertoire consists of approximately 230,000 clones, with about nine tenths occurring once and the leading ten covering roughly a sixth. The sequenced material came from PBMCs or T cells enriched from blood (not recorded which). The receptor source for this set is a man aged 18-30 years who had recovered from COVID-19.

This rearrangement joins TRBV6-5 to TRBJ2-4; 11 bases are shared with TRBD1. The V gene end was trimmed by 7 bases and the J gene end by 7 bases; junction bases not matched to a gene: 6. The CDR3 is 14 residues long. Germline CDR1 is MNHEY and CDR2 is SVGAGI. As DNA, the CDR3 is TGTGCCAGCACCTATGGACAGGGGGCCAACATTCAGTACTTC. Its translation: CASTYGQGANIQYF.

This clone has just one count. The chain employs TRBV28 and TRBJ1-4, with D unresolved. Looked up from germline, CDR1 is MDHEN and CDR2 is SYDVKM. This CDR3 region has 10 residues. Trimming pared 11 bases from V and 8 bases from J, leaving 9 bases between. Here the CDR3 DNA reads TGTGCCTGCGCGGGGGAAAAACTGTTTTTT. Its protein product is CACAGEKLFF. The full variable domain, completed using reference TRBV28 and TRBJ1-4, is DVKVTQSSRYLVKRTGEKVFLECVQDMDHENMFWYRQDPGLGLRLIYFSYDVKMKEKGDIPEGYSVSREKKERFSLILESASTNQTSMYLCACAGEKLFFGSGTQLSVL.

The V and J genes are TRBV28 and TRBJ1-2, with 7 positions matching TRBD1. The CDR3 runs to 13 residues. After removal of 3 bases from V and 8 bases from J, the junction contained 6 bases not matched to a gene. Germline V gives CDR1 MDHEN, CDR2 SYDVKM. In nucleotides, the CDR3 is TGTGCCAGCAGTTTCATTCGGACAGGCGGCTACACCTTC. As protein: CASSFIRTGGYTF.